This T cell receptor (beta chain) was found in a study of cytomegalovirus exposure and HLA in healthy donors. The trim removed 6 bases at V and 4 bases at J, leaving 7 bases unmatched. The germline V gene has CDR1 MNHEY and CDR2 SVGAGI. CDR3 length: 15 residues. As to this clone: Its cognate antigen is unknown.

The PCR employed 60 Vbeta primers together with 13 Jbeta primers. Data came from immunoSEQ multiplex PCR; TCRdb stores just in-frame clones and leaves some out. The sample lists approximately 170,000 clones; 79% were seen once. Study-wide results and caveats: The classifier was said to identify cytomegalovirus status with high specificity and sensitivity. Among CMV-associated TCR beta chains, most appeared HLA-restricted in a later analysis. Accurate prediction of HLA-A and HLA-B alleles (for most subjects) was reportedly achieved from TCR beta sequences.

Sequencing used PBMCs. The chain is built from TRBV6-5 and TRBJ1-3; 9 bases fit TRBD1. The sequence was collected from a woman between 45 and 60 years old in good health and CMV-seronegative. The CDR3 bases are TGTGCCAGCAGCTTCGGGACAGGGAACGGAAACACCATATATTTT. Encoded protein: CASSFGTGNGNTIYF.